The 23 T cell receptor beta chains given below trace back to one sample, sequenced in a study of Ad26.COV2.S vaccination and SARS-CoV-2 variants. Measured with immunoSEQ multiplex PCR; TCRdb has only the in-frame clones, and not every one. The sample consists of some 460,000 clones, 80% to 90% of them appearing once. Treatment: roughly 18 received Ad26.COV2.S at low or high dose, single or two shots; 5 received placebo; per-sample allocation not given. Specimens were obtained on day 63 following the first vaccine or placebo injection. Material: peripheral blood, obtained in a trial of Ad26.COV2.S vaccine versus placebo. The receptors shown here come from a person between 18 and 59 years old who received the Ad26.COV2.S COVID-19 vaccine or a placebo.

This clone was seen a handful of times. The chain combines TRBV3-1 (or the pseudogene TRBV3-2) with TRBJ1-2; D is perhaps TRBD1 (5 bases). CDR3 size: 13 residues. Trimming cost V 7 bases and J 3 bases, with 12 bases left between them. Germline V gene lookup returns CDR1 LGHDT and CDR2 YNNKEL (reference sequence). The CDR3 reads CASTLRGDYGYTF. The CDR3 DNA follows: TGTGCCAGCACCCTACGGGGGGACTATGGCTACACCTTC.

The chain combines TRBV7-9 with TRBJ1-5, with a possible D match to TRBD1 (5 bases). This CDR3 is 14 amino acids long. CDR1 SEHNR and CDR2 FQNEAQ come from the germline V gene (reference sequence). V lost 3 bases to trimming and J lost 7 bases, with 13 bases between them. The CDR3 sequence: CASSLAGTGQPQHF. The CDR3 DNA reads TGTGCCAGCAGCTTGGCAGGGACCGGCCAGCCCCAGCATTTT.

The V call is TRBV23-1, the J call TRBJ2-7, with unresolved D. TRBV23-1 is recorded as an ORF, its role being uncertain. V gave up 0 bases and J gave up 2 bases, with 11 bases separating them. The CDR3 is 15 amino acids. The CDR3 loop is CASSQSMRKTYEQYF. The DNA of the CDR3 is TGCGCCAGCAGTCAATCGATGCGGAAAACCTACGAGCAGTACTTC.

The rearrangement uses TRBV5-1 and TRBJ2-1, with TRBD2 matching over 14 bases. CDR3 length equals 18 residues. J gave up 7 bases and V 0 bases, and 9 bases lay outside the gene matches. In germline, CDR1 is SGHRS, CDR2 YFSETQ. The CDR3 sequence is CASSLAYGTSGRWNEQFF. DNA of the CDR3: TGCGCCAGCAGCTTGGCCTATGGGACTAGCGGGAGATGGAATGAGCAGTTCTTC.

This CDR3 is CSVEWQGAYEQYF. The CDR3, as DNA: TGCAGCGTTGAATGGCAGGGGGCCTACGAGCAGTACTTC. The chain combines TRBV29-1 with TRBJ2-7; 7 bases align to TRBD1. The CDR3 covers 13 residues. The V gene end was trimmed by 2 bases and the J gene end by 2 bases; junction bases not matched to a gene: 3. The germline gives CDR1 SQVTM, CDR2 ANQGSEA.

The chain links TRBV20-1 to TRBJ1-2; a possible D gene is TRBD1 (6 bases). The germline V and J ends were trimmed by 3 bases and 9 bases, with 17 bases remaining between them. The germline gives CDR1 DFQATT, CDR2 SNEGSKA (reference sequence). The CDR3 sequence is 13 residues long. The CDR3 region is CSASVNGGDSYTF. The CDR3 DNA reads TGCAGTGCTAGTGTTAATGGTGGGGACAGCTACACCTTC.

The chain combines TRBV19 with TRBJ2-5; D perhaps matches TRBD1 (7 bases). Trimming left V 4 bases short and J 3 bases short, with 15 bases between. From germline, CDR1 is LNHDA and CDR2 SQIVND (reference sequence). CDR3 size: 15 residues. The CDR3 loop reads CASSTDRAGKETQYF. DNA of the CDR3: TGTGCCAGTAGTACCGACAGGGCGGGGAAAGAGACCCAGTACTTC.

This rearrangement joins TRBV9 to TRBJ2-6; D unclear. The ends were cut back, 1 base at V and 1 base at J, with 3 bases in the middle. The length of the CDR3 is 14 residues. In germline, CDR1 is SGDLS, CDR2 YYNGEE. The CDR3 nucleotides are TGTGCCAGCAGCGTACAGTCTGGGGCCAACGTCCTGACTTTC. Translating it yields CASSVQSGANVLTF.

The chain joins TRBV7-8 to TRBJ2-5; D gene uncertain. The germline V gene has CDR1 SGHVS and CDR2 FQNEAQ. The CDR3 extends over 13 amino acids. Trimming removed 3 bases at V and 2 bases at J, with 7 bases between. DNA for the CDR3: TGTGCCAGCAGCTTCACAGATCAAGAGACCCAGTACTTC. It specifies CASSFTDQETQYF.

The chain combines TRBV10-3 with TRBJ1-2; 10 positions agree with TRBD1. V shed 4 bases, J shed 7 bases, and the junction held 12 bases outside the gene matches. Germline values: CDR1 ENHRY, CDR2 SYGVKD. The CDR3 length is 16 residues. In DNA, the CDR3 is TGTGCCATCAGTGGGGGGAAAACCGGGACAGGGGCTGGCTACACCTTC. Protein product: CAISGGKTGTGAGYTF.

This clone was found once. The chain links TRBV6-5 to TRBJ1-2; 11 nucleotides match TRBD1. This CDR3 comprises 15 residues. Losses at the gene ends were 6 bases for V and 8 bases for J; bases not matched to a gene: 11. CDR1 is MNHEY, CDR2 SVGAGI, per germline. CDR3 in DNA: TGTGCCAGCAGCTCCCGGACAGGGGGCCCGGGGGGCTACACCTTC. It yields the protein CASSSRTGGPGGYTF.

The V and J genes are TRBV15 and TRBJ1-5; D gene ambiguous. This CDR3 comprises 14 residues. The germline V gene has CDR1 LNHNV and CDR2 YYDKDF (reference sequence). The germline V and J ends were trimmed by 5 bases and 0 bases, with 8 bases remaining between them. CDR3 protein: CATSHDYSNQPQHF. In DNA form, the CDR3 reads TGTGCCACCAGCCACGATTATAGCAATCAGCCCCAGCATTTT.

This sequence joins TRBV7-6 and TRBJ1-6; perhaps TRBD1 as D (6 bases). The CDR3 extends over 18 amino acids. V lost 4 bases to trimming and J lost 0 bases, with 16 bases between them. Germline V CDR1 and CDR2: SGHVS, FNYEAQ. DNA of the CDR3: TGTGCCAGCAGCTATGGGCACAGGGAAGCCTCCTATAATTCACCCCTCCACTTT. Its protein product is CASSYGHREASYNSPLHF. Looking up the rest from reference TRBV7-6 and TRBJ1-6 gives the full variable domain: GAGVSQSPRYKVTKRGQDVALRCDPISGHVSLYWYRQALGQGPEFLTYFNYEAQQDKSGLPNDRFSAERPEGSISTLTIQRTEQRDSAMYRCASSYGHREASYNSPLHFGNGTRLTVT.

This clone was detected only a few times. The rearrangement joins TRBV6-6 to TRBJ1-4; D perhaps matches TRBD1 (6 bases). V gave up 5 bases and J gave up 3 bases, with 13 bases separating them. This CDR3 region has 15 residues. In germline, CDR1 is MNHNY, CDR2 SVGAGI (reference sequence). CDR3 DNA sequence: TGTGCCAGCAGTACCCCGGGGGCTGCTAATGAAAAACTGTTTTTT. Protein sequence: CASSTPGAANEKLFF.

This chain uses TRBV18 with TRBJ2-5; D is ambiguous. Germline CDR1 is KGHSH and CDR2 is LQKENI. The length of the CDR3 is 11 residues. The ends were cut back, 4 bases at V and 3 bases at J, with 3 bases in the middle. CDR3 residues: CASSQKETQYF. CDR3 bases: TGTGCCAGCTCACAAAAAGAGACCCAGTACTTC.

The rearrangement links TRBV5-5 to TRBJ1-6; no firm D call. Trimming removed 4 bases from V and 10 bases from J, with 9 bases in between. CDR1 is SGHKS and CDR2 is YYEKEE in the germline V gene (reference sequence). This CDR3 is built from 12 residues. CDR3 nucleotides: TGTGCCAGCAGCCCTGAGGTCTCACCCCTCCACTTT. Translation gives CASSPEVSPLHF.

The V call is TRBV6-5, the J call TRBJ1-3, with D hard to call. From germline, CDR1 is MNHEY and CDR2 SVGAGI. The CDR3 runs 14 residues. The V end lost 2 bases, the J end lost 2 bases, and 7 bases lay between the germline ends. The CDR3 region is CASSYATTGNTIYF. The CDR3, as DNA: TGTGCCAGCAGTTACGCGACAACTGGAAACACCATATATTTT.

The chain combines TRBV28 with TRBJ2-7; 7 bases are a match to TRBD2. The CDR3 is made up of 16 amino acids. Trimming cost V 3 bases and J 4 bases; bases outside gene matches: 12. Germline V CDR1 and CDR2: MDHEN, SYDVKM. CDR3 in amino acids: CASSFRLGLQKYEQYF. For the CDR3, the DNA is TGTGCCAGCAGTTTTCGTCTGGGACTACAGAAATACGAGCAGTACTTC.

This chain connects TRBV2 to TRBJ2-2, with TRBD1 as a possible D gene (6 bases). The CDR3 runs to 16 residues. Germline CDR1 and CDR2: SNHLY and FYNNEI. V lost 6 bases, J lost 0 bases, and 14 bases lay in between. This chain's CDR3 is CASRRTVSTNTGELFF. The CDR3 DNA follows: TGTGCCAGCAGGAGGACAGTCTCTACGAACACCGGGGAGCTGTTTTTT.

The chain carries TRBV12-3 or TRBV12-4 and TRBJ2-5; D possibly uses TRBD1 or TRBD2 (5 bases each). The V and J ends lost 2 bases and 4 bases respectively, with 8 bases between them. CDR3 length equals 13 residues. In nucleotides, the CDR3 is TGTGCCAGCAGTTTACATGGGGGAGAGACCCAGTACTTC. Its protein is CASSLHGGETQYF.

The chain links TRBV12-2 to TRBJ1-5; TRBD1, the D gene given by the table, was not confirmed from the DNA. TRBV12-2 is shown as a pseudogene. The CDR3 totals 15 residues. CDR3 coding DNA: TGTGCAAGTCGCTTATCAAACAGGGTACGCCAGCCCCAGCATTTT. Translated, it gives CASRLSNRVRQPQHF.

Of note for this clone: Additional DNA sequences in this sample encode the identical CDR3. The genes are TRBV9 and TRBJ2-3; D unclear. V lost 0 bases, J lost 0 bases, and 5 bases lay in between. The length of the CDR3 is 14 residues. Per the germline V gene, CDR1 is SGDLS and CDR2 is YYNGEE. The CDR3 region is CASSVVGSTDTQYF. CDR3 in DNA: TGTGCCAGCAGCGTAGTGGGTAGCACAGATACGCAGTATTTT.

There are a few counts of this clone. The chain links TRBV27 to TRBJ2-7, with a tentative D call TRBD2 (6 bases). Between the trimmed V and J ends, which lost 4 bases and 5 bases, there was a span of 15 bases. Germline V gene lookup returns CDR1 MNHEY and CDR2 SMNVEV (reference sequence). The CDR3 runs to 14 residues. The CDR3 bases are TGTGCCAGCAGTTCCCCCAGTGGCGGGGACGAGCAGTACTTC. This translates into CASSSPSGGDEQYF.